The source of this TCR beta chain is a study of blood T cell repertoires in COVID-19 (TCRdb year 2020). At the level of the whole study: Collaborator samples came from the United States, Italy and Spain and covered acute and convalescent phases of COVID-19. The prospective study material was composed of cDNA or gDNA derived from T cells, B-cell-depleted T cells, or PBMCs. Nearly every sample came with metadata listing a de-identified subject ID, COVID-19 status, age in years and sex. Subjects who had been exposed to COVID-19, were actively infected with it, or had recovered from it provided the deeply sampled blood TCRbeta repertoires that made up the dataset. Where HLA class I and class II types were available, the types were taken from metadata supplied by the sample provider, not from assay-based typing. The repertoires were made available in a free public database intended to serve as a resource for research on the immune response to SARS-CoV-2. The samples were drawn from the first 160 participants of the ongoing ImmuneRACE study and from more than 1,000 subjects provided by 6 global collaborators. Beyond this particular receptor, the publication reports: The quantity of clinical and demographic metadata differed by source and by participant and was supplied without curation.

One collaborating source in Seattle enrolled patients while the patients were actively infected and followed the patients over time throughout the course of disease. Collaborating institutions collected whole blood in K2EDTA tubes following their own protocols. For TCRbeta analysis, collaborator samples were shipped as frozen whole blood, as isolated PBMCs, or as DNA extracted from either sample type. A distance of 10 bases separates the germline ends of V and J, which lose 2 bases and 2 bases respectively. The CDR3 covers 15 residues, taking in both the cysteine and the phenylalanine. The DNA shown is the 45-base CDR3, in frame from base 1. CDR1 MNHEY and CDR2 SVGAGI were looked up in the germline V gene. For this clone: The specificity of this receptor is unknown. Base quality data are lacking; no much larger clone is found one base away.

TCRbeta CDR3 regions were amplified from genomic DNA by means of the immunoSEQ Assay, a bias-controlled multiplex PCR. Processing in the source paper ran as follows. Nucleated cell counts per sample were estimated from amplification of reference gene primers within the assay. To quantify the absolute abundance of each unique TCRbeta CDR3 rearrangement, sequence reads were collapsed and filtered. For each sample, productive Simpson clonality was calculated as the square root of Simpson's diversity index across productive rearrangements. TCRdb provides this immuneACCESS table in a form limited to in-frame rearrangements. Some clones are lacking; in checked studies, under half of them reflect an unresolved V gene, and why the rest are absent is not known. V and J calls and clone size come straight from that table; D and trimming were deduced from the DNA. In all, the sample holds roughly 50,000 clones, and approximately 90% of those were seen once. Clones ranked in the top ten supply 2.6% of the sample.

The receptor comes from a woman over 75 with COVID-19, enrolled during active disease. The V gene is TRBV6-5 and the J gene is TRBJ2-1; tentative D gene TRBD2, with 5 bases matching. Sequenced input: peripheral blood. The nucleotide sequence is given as TGTGCCAGCAGTTACGAGGGTATGCCCTACAATGAGCAGTTCTTC. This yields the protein CASSYEGMPYNEQFF.